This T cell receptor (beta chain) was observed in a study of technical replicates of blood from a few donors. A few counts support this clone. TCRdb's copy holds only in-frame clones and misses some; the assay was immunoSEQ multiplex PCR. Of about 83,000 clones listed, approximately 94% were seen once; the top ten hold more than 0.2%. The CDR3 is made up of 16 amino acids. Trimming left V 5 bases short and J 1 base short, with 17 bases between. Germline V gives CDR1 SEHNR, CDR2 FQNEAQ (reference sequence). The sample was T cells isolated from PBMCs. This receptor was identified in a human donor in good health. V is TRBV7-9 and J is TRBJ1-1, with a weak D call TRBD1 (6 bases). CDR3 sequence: CASSQPGGTKNTEAFF. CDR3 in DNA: TGTGCCAGCAGCCAGCCGGGGGGGACAAAGAACACTGAAGCTTTCTTT.